The clone carrying this T cell receptor (beta chain) was counted between two and nine times. Its antigen is unknown. This entry belongs to a study of blood T cells in healthy people across ages. It was with a sample-barcoded 5' primer and a J-beta primer mix that a second PCR of roughly 7 to 11 cycles was run. TCRdb fed the 5' RACE reads into MiXCR, producing one record per CDR3 protein. The sample consists of fewer than 2,000,000 distinct CDR3 sequences, roughly two fifths of them appearing once. Trimming removed 5 bases from V and 3 bases from J; junction bases left unmatched: 8. The length of the CDR3 is 15 residues. Germline CDR1 SGHTA, CDR2 FQGNSA. Each of the donors had around 10 milliliters of peripheral blood drawn into EDTA-treated Vacutainer tubes. General study findings and limits: Observed TCR beta diversity per million T cells went down as age went up. This fall followed a roughly linear course with age. Donor CMV status was unknown, possibly confounding expanded clonotype changes.

Sequencing was carried out using blood. This chain links TRBV7-2 with TRBJ1-2, with 8 nucleotides matching TRBD1. This receptor was identified in a human donor in good health. In DNA form, the CDR3 reads TGTGCCAGCAGCCAATCGACAGGGGCTGACTATGGCTACACCTTC. This encodes CASSQSTGADYGYTF.